This TCR beta chain was observed in a study of T-cell memory formation after mild COVID-19. Study results and caveats: Shrinking CD4+ clones resided mostly in CM and EM, and CD8+ ones in EMRA. The pre-infection memory compartment contained some responding clones, suggesting cross-reactive memory joined.

The length of the CDR3 is 14 residues. V gave up 5 bases and J gave up 0 bases, with 13 bases separating them. The germline V gene has CDR1 DFQATT and CDR2 SNEGSKA (reference sequence). This clonotype came up many times. Its specificity is not known. 5'RACE with constant-segment primers yielded barcoded, UMI-tagged TCR alpha and TCR beta cDNA libraries. TCRdb fed the 5' RACE reads into MiXCR, producing one record per CDR3 protein. The sample yields roughly 43,000 distinct CDR3 sequences, 8.5% to 10% seen once. The sequence was obtained from an adult woman who had mild COVID-19 (a few samples of this study predate the infection). Cell type and time point are not known. The sequenced sample was PBMCs or a T cell subset sorted from them (not recorded which). The V and J genes are TRBV20-1 and TRBJ1-2, with D unclear. CDR3 loop: CSAARTYANYGYTF. DNA for the CDR3: TGCAGTGCTGCCCGGACCTACGCTAACTATGGCTACACCTTC.